Listed below are T cell receptor beta chains from one sample, sequenced in a study of neoadjuvant anti-PD-1 for oral cavity cancer. Data came from immunoSEQ multiplex PCR; TCRdb stores just in-frame clones and leaves some out. This table has 55,000 to 75,000 clones, 86% appearing once. The specimen was PBMCs, collected after nivolumab (anti-PD-1) treatment. Every receptor here comes from a person between 40 and 80 years old with oral cavity squamous cell carcinoma. CDR3s leave out the opening cysteine and the closing phenylalanine or tryptophan. D genes are given only for firm matches. The size field is filled for only some rows; it gives once, few, many or a size class.

clone_size: -
j_call: TRBJ1-3
d_call: -
v_call: TRBV7-6
cdr3_aa: ASSLYRGNTIY

clone_size: -
j_call: TRBJ1-5
d_call: -
v_call: TRBV28
cdr3_aa: ASRNSRPYQPQH

clone_size: -
j_call: TRBJ2-2
d_call: -
v_call: TRBV6-1
cdr3_aa: ASSDVGDTGELF

clone_size: -
j_call: TRBJ2-7
d_call: -
v_call: TRBV5-1
cdr3_aa: ASSLMSGGGYEQY

clone_size: once
j_call: TRBJ2-7
d_call: -
v_call: TRBV7-9
cdr3_aa: ASSSPERGSREQY

clone_size: once
j_call: TRBJ2-1
d_call: -
v_call: TRBV6-1
cdr3_aa: ASSEVSRGSNEQF

clone_size: -
j_call: TRBJ2-7
d_call: -
v_call: TRBV6-1
cdr3_aa: ASTPGAGYEQY

clone_size: -
j_call: TRBJ2-1
d_call: TRBD1
v_call: TRBV4-1
cdr3_aa: ASSQHYRGDEQF

clone_size: -
j_call: TRBJ1-2
d_call: TRBD1
v_call: TRBV5-6
cdr3_aa: ASSLRTGYGYT

clone_size: -
j_call: TRBJ2-7
d_call: -
v_call: TRBV28
cdr3_aa: ASSFARTYEQY

clone_size: -
j_call: TRBJ1-5
d_call: -
v_call: TRBV10-3
cdr3_aa: AITPSMGVQPQH

clone_size: -
j_call: TRBJ2-3
d_call: TRBD1
v_call: TRBV2
cdr3_aa: ASSGTGFSTDTQY

clone_size: -
j_call: TRBJ2-3
d_call: -
v_call: TRBV4-1
cdr3_aa: ASSHPGRSDTQY

clone_size: few
j_call: TRBJ2-4
d_call: TRBD2
v_call: TRBV30
cdr3_aa: AWSRLARLNIQY

clone_size: -
j_call: TRBJ2-1
d_call: TRBD2
v_call: TRBV7-6
cdr3_aa: ASSLRAGGNDNEQF

clone_size: -
j_call: TRBJ1-5
d_call: -
v_call: TRBV6-1
cdr3_aa: ASHGGGYFNQPQH

clone_size: -
j_call: TRBJ2-5
d_call: TRBD2
v_call: TRBV7-2
cdr3_aa: ASRAGASGIQETQY

clone_size: -
j_call: TRBJ1-1
d_call: -
v_call: TRBV5-1
cdr3_aa: ASSWGYDSEAF

clone_size: -
j_call: TRBJ2-4
d_call: -
v_call: TRBV28
cdr3_aa: ASSLGQNIQY

clone_size: -
j_call: TRBJ2-5
d_call: -
v_call: TRBV5-4
cdr3_aa: ASSLYGASAQY

clone_size: once
j_call: TRBJ1-1
d_call: -
v_call: TRBV19
cdr3_aa: ASTGDLNTEAF

clone_size: -
j_call: TRBJ2-2
d_call: -
v_call: TRBV30
cdr3_aa: AWVGGPTTGELF

clone_size: -
j_call: TRBJ1-6
d_call: -
v_call: TRBV9
cdr3_aa: ASSVSAAVLNSPLH

clone_size: -
j_call: TRBJ2-1
d_call: -
v_call: TRBV10-2
cdr3_aa: ASKKTGEYNEQF

clone_size: -
j_call: TRBJ2-5
d_call: -
v_call: TRBV19
cdr3_aa: ASSLPGQETQY

clone_size: -
j_call: TRBJ2-7
d_call: TRBD1
v_call: TRBV5-1
cdr3_aa: ASSFQDRATYEQY

clone_size: -
j_call: TRBJ1-5
d_call: TRBD1
v_call: TRBV18
cdr3_aa: ASSPGTGGGPQH